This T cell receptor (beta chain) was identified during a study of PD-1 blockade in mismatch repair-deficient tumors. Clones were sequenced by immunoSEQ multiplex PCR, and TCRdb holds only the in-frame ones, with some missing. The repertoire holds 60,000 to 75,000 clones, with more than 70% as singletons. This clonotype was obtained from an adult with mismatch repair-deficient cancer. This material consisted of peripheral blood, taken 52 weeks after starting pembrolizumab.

As DNA, the CDR3 is TGCGCCAGCAGCCAACTAGCGGCTGATGACTCCTACAATGAGCAGTTCTTC. This codes for CASSQLAADDSYNEQFF. The genes are TRBV4-1 and TRBJ2-1; 7 bases map to TRBD2. Germline V gene lookup returns CDR1 MGHRA and CDR2 YSYEKL. This CDR3 is 17 amino acids long. V lost 2 bases to trimming and J lost 0 bases; unmatched junction nucleotides: 7.